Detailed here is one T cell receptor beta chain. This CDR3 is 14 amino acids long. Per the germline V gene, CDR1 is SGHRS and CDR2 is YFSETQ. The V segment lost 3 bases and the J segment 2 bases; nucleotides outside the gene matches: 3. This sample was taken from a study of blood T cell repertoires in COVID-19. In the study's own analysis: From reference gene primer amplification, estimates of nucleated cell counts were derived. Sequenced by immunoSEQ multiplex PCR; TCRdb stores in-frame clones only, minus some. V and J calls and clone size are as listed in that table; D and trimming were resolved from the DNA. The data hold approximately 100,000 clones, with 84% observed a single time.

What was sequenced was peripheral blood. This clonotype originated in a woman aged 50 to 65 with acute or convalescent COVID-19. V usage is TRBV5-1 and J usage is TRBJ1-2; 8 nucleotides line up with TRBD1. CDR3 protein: CASSSRTGNYGYTF. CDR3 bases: TGCGCCAGCAGCTCTAGGACAGGGAACTATGGCTACACCTTC.